Sequencing of this T cell receptor beta chain was carried out in a study of CD8+ T cells in alopecia areata. Regarding this clone: Antigen: not known.

Extraction and reverse transcription of RNA yielded cDNA as the sequencing template. The data were produced by immunoSEQ multiplex PCR, yet TCRdb's version contains in-frame clones alone and is incomplete. The data show about 200,000 clones, with around two fifths seen just once and almost 0.5% held by the top ten. This CDR3 is 15 amino acids long. With V trimmed by 3 bases and J by 9 bases, 11 bases remained unmatched. CDR1 is MNHEY, CDR2 SVGAGI, per germline. Documented treatment: oral pan-JAK inhibitor, 5-10 mg twice daily. Alopecia areata patients gave lesional scalp punch biopsies and peripheral blood samples. The study, taken as a whole, reports: Sequencing of scalp samples also includes resident alphabeta T cells from normal skin. Significant decreases in scalp clonality and expanded CD8+ clones followed tofacitinib treatment.

Sequenced material: CD4+ T cells sorted from blood, taken around week 31, from a patient treated with tofacitinib. The receptor was derived from a human donor with alopecia areata. The chain links TRBV6-5 to TRBJ2-1; 7 positions match TRBD2. CDR3 nucleotide sequence: TGTGCCAGCAGTTATTCCGCCGTGGGAGGGATTGAGCAGTTCTTC. Translated: CASSYSAVGGIEQFF.